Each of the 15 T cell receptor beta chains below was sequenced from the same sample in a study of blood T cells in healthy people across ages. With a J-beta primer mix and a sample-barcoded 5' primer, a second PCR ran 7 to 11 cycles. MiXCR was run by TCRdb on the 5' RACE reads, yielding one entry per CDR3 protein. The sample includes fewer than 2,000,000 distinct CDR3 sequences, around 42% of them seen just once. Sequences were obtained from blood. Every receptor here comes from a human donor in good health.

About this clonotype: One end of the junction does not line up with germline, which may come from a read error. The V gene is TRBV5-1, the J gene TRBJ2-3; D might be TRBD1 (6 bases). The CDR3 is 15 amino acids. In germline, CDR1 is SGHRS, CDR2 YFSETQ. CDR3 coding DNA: TGCGCCAGCAGCTTGTTAGGACAGAGCACAGATACGCGGTATTTT. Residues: CASSLLGQSTDTRYF.

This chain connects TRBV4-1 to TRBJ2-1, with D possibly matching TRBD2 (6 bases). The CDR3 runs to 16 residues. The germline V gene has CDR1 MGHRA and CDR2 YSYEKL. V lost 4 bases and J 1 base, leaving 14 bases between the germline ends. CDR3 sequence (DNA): TGCGCCAGCAGCCGACAATGGGGGGAGTCCTACAATGAGCAGTTCTTC. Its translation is CASSRQWGESYNEQFF.

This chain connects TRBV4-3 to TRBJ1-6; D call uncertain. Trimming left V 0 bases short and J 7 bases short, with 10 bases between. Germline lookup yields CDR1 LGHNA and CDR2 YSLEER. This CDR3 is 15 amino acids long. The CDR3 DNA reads TGCGCCAGCAGCCAAGAAACGTTTGGGAATTCACCCCTCCACTTT. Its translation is CASSQETFGNSPLHF.

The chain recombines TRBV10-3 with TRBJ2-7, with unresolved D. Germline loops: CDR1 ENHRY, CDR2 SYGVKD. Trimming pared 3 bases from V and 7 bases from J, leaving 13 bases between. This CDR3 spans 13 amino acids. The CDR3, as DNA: TGTGCCATCAGTGATTATAGGGCTTCGGAGCAGTACTTC. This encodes CAISDYRASEQYF.

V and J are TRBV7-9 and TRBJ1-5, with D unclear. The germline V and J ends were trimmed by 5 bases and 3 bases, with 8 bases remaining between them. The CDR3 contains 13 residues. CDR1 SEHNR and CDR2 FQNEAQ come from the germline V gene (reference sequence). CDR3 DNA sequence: TGTGCCAGCAGCGGATTAGCCAATCAGCCCCAGCATTTT. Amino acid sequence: CASSGLANQPQHF.

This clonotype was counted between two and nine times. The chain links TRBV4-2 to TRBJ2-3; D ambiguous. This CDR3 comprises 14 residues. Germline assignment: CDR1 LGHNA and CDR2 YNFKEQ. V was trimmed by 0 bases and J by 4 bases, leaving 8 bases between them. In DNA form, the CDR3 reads TGTGCCAGCAGCCAAGAGTGGATCCCAGATACGCAGTATTTT. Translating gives CASSQEWIPDTQYF.

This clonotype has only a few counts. The CDR3: CASSGDIFGANVLTF. The CDR3 DNA follows: TGTGCCAGCAGCGGGGATATCTTTGGGGCCAACGTCCTGACTTTC. The chain is built from TRBV7-2 and TRBJ2-6; unclear D gene. The germline CDR1 and CDR2 sequences are SGHTA and FQGNSA. The V end was cut by 5 bases, the J end by 3 bases, with 11 bases between. The CDR3 runs 15 residues.

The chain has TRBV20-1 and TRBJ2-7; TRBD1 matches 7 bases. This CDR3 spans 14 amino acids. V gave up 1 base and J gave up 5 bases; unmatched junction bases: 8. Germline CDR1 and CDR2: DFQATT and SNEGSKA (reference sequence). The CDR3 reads CSARVYRGLNEQYF. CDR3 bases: TGCAGTGCTAGAGTGTACAGGGGATTAAACGAGCAGTACTTC.

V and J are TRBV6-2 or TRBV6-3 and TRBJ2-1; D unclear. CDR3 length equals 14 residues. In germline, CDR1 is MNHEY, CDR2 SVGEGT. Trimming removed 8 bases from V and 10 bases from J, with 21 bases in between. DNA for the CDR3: TGTGCCAGCGGAAGAGGATCCCCACTCTACGAGCAGTTCTTC. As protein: CASGRGSPLYEQFF.

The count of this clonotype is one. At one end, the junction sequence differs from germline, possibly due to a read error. The CDR3 is CASTPHTDTQDF. The CDR3 DNA reads as TGTGCCAGCACCCCTCACACGGATACGCAGGATTTT. The rearrangement links TRBV7-9 to TRBJ2-3; D is uncertain. The V gene's germline CDR1 is SEHNR and CDR2 FQNEAQ (reference sequence). The CDR3 is 12 amino acids.

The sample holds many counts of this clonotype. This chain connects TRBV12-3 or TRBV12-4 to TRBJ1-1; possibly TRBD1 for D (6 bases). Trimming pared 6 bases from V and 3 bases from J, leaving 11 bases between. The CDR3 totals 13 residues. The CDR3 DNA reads TGTGCCAGCAGCTTTTCAGGGGACACTGAAGCTTTCTTT. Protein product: CASSFSGDTEAFF.

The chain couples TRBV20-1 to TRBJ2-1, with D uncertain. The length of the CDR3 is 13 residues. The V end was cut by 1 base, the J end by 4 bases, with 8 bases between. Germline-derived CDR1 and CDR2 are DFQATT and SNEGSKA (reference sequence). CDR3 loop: CSARVVSYNEQFF. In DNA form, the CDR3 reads TGCAGTGCTAGAGTTGTCAGTTACAATGAGCAGTTCTTC.

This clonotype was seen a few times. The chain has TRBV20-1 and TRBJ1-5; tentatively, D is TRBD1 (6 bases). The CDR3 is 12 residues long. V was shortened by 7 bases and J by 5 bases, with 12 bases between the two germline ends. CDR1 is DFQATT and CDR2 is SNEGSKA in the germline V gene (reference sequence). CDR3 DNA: TGCAGTGGTTCGGGGGCCGATCAGCCCCAGCATTTT. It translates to CSGSGADQPQHF.

CDR3 DNA sequence: TGTGCCAGCAGAACAGGCATAAATAGCAATCAGCCCCAGCATTTT. Translation: CASRTGINSNQPQHF. The genes are TRBV6-5 and TRBJ1-5; D is perhaps TRBD1 (5 bases). The CDR3 is made up of 15 amino acids. Looked up from germline, CDR1 is MNHEY and CDR2 is SVGAGI. V lost 6 bases and J 0 bases, leaving 12 bases between the germline ends.

The CDR3 coding sequence is TGTGCCAGCAGCCAAGCCCTCGGGGCCGATCAGCCCCAGCATTTT. It codes for CASSQALGADQPQHF. The chain recombines TRBV4-2 with TRBJ1-5, with D perhaps matching TRBD1 (5 bases). Germline values: CDR1 LGHNA, CDR2 YNFKEQ. The CDR3 is 15 residues long. V lost 1 base, J lost 5 bases, and 12 bases lay in between.